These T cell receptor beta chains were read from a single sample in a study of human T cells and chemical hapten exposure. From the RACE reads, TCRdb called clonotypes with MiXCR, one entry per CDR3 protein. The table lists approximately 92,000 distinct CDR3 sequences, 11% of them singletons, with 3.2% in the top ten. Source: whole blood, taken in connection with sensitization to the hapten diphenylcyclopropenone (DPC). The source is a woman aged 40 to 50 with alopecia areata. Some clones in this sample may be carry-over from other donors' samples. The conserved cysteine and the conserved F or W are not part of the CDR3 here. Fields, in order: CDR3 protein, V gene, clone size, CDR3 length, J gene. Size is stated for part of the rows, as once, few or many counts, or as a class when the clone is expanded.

ASSQDPGTDSYEQY,TRBV4-3,few,14,TRBJ2-7
ASSQGPAGGELF,TRBV3-1,many,12,TRBJ2-2
SVEIAGGYGDTQY,TRBV29-1,NA,13,TRBJ2-3
ASSIRREGKNIQY,TRBV19,many,13,TRBJ2-4
ASSSRDTIY,TRBV12-3/TRBV12-4,NA,9,TRBJ1-3
SARGLAIQETQY,TRBV20-1,many,12,TRBJ2-5
ASSLVTYEQY,TRBV28,many,10,TRBJ2-7
ASSYRRDGPNQPQH,TRBV6-2/TRBV6-3,NA,14,TRBJ1-5
ASSPGLVPTDTQY,TRBV12-3/TRBV12-4,few,13,TRBJ2-3
ASSLAPQGYEQY,TRBV7-6,NA,12,TRBJ2-7
STRTEGNTIY,TRBV29-1,many,10,TRBJ1-3
ASSQVRGQGANEQF,TRBV4-3,NA,14,TRBJ2-1
ASSLLGRLNEQF,TRBV7-2,few,12,TRBJ2-1
ASSSVQY,TRBV11-2,few,7,TRBJ2-3
ASSLWDRQLF,TRBV28,few,10,TRBJ1-4
ASSPTPTTNYGYT,TRBV12-3/TRBV12-4,many,13,TRBJ1-2
ASSWPGETEAF,TRBV5-4,many,11,TRBJ1-1
ASSQDLVRDAYNEQF,TRBV4-2,NA,15,TRBJ2-1
SARGQEYQPQH,TRBV20-1,many,11,TRBJ1-5
ASTPRGQGPGGYT,TRBV3-1,many,13,TRBJ1-2
ASSKPQGSQETQY,TRBV18,NA,13,TRBJ2-5
ASSQDPGQGTGKAF,TRBV4-2,NA,14,TRBJ1-1
ASSGDGPPSNQPQH,TRBV6-2/TRBV6-3,NA,14,TRBJ1-5
ASSPNLMNSPLH,TRBV7-9,few,12,TRBJ1-6
ASSLSGNEQF,TRBV11-2,once,10,TRBJ2-1
ASSLQGGTGSYEQY,TRBV5-1,NA,14,TRBJ2-7
SVLQGANYGYT,TRBV29-1,NA,11,TRBJ1-2
ASSRMQETQY,TRBV3-1,NA,10,TRBJ2-5
SANRGNTGELF,TRBV20-1,few,11,TRBJ2-2
ASSWTGDTGELF,TRBV5-1,many,12,TRBJ2-2
SGARGERREQY,TRBV20-1,NA,11,TRBJ2-7
ASSLVHRGGETQY,TRBV5-5,many,13,TRBJ2-5
ASSVGRQTEAF,TRBV11-2,many,11,TRBJ1-1
ASSPDSSVSY,TRBV18,many,10,TRBJ2-5
ASSEFISYEQY,TRBV10-2,few,11,TRBJ2-7
ASSLGSNEQY,TRBV7-9,many,10,TRBJ2-7
ATSAPWGTSGGGNEQF,TRBV24-1,few,16,TRBJ2-1
ASTPFTGLVAGYNEQF,TRBV28,many,16,TRBJ2-1
ASSYPDAGGPGELF,TRBV11-2,many,14,TRBJ2-2
ASRRGVEQF,TRBV14,NA,9,TRBJ2-1
ASRFSVSTDTQY,TRBV19,few,12,TRBJ2-3
ASSASTGGTGELF,TRBV5-1,NA,13,TRBJ2-2
ASSAGQGYAGELF,TRBV10-2,few,13,TRBJ2-2
ASSGIYGTGGGLEQY,TRBV2,many,15,TRBJ2-7
SASPLWEQY,TRBV20-1,NA,9,TRBJ2-7
SSHRGPEAF,TRBV29-1,few,9,TRBJ1-1
ASKSRGTQVNSGANVLT,TRBV6-5,NA,17,TRBJ2-6
ASSQKTGSYNSPLH,TRBV7-2,few,14,TRBJ1-6
ASRDEGAYEQY,TRBV4-2,NA,11,TRBJ2-7
SAHRGGPDTQY,TRBV20-1,NA,11,TRBJ2-3
ASSTTGEQF,TRBV19,NA,9,TRBJ2-1
ASSRTSGFSYNEQF,TRBV11-2,many,14,TRBJ2-1
ASSPMADTQY,TRBV11-2,NA,10,TRBJ2-3
ASSLLSRGMTGELF,TRBV4-1,many,14,TRBJ2-2
SAKPAGTSTDTQY,TRBV20-1,NA,13,TRBJ2-3
ASSRSRGNTEAF,TRBV21-1,many,12,TRBJ1-1
ASKTSATAFQETQY,TRBV7-2,few,14,TRBJ2-5
SALGNEQF,TRBV20-1,NA,8,TRBJ2-1